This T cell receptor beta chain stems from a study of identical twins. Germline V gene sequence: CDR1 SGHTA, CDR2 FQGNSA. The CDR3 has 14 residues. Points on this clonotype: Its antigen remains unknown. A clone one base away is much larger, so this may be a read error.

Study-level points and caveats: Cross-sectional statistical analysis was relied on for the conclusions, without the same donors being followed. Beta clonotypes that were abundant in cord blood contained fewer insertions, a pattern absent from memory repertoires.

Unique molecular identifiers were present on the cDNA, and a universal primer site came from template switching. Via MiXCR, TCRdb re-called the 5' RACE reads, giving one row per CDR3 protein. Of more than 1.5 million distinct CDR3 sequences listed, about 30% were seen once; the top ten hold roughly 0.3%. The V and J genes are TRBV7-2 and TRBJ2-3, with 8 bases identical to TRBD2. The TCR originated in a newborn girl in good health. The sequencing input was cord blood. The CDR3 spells CASSLLAGIHTKYF. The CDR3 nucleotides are TGTGCCAGCAGCTTGCTAGCGGGTATACATACGAAGTATTTT.